This T cell receptor beta chain was retrieved from a study of shared clonotypes between healthy human individuals. Study information: CD4 naive and CD4 memory each took three plates per donor, while CD8 naive took two and CD8 memory one.

Produced via immunoSEQ multiplex PCR; TCRdb's table is partial and in-frame only. The table shows about 2 million clones, with 95% occurring only once. Concerning this clone itself: Its target is not known. The same CDR3 is also encoded by other DNA sequences in this sample.

Study observations and caveats: Compared with memory subsets, naive subsets generally had larger estimated richness. A reduction in generation probabilities was seen for non-shared clonotypes relative to those shared by all four donors.

Deletions cut 1 base from V and 4 bases from J, with 5 bases between. The CDR3 is made up of 12 amino acids. Germline V gene data show CDR1 as SGHDT and CDR2 as YYEEEE. This receptor was identified in a man between 18 and 35 years old in good health. The chain has TRBV5-6 and TRBJ1-1; D uncertain. Sequenced: naive CD4+ T cells sorted from blood. The subset was: CD45RA+ positively selected. The CDR3, as DNA: TGTGCCAGCAGCTTGAGAGGCACTGAAGCTTTCTTT. The encoded protein is CASSLRGTEAFF.